This T cell receptor beta chain was retrieved from a study of radiotherapy plus CTLA-4 blockade in lung cancer. On the study more broadly: Patients showed objective responses in 15% to 20% of cases and disease control in 31%. Study conclusions and caveats: Early clonal dynamics of blood T cells, together with interferon-beta, were reported as the best response predictor. In blood, tumor-derived TCR clones expanded after radiotherapy plus ipilimumab.

Trimming cost V 4 bases and J 0 bases; bases outside gene matches: 10. From germline, CDR1 is LGHNA and CDR2 YNFKEQ. This CDR3 has 19 amino acids. In regard to this clone: Its antigen is as yet unknown.

Enrolled patients, whose metastatic non-small-cell lung cancer was chemo-refractory, received focal radiation plus CTLA-4 blockade with ipilimumab. Assay: immunoSEQ multiplex PCR; the TCRdb copy retains only in-frame clones and omits some. The sample carries 30,000 to 35,000 clones, less than 75% recorded once. The sequenced sample was peripheral blood, obtained from a patient treated with radiotherapy plus ipilimumab. The rearrangement uses TRBV4-2 and TRBJ2-6; TRBD1 matches at 9 bases. The clonotype comes from a human donor with non-small cell lung cancer who had stable disease on radiotherapy plus ipilimumab. The CDR3 reads CASSPRPRTGVSGANVLTF. CDR3 DNA sequence: TGTGCCAGCAGCCCAAGACCGCGGACAGGGGTCTCTGGGGCCAACGTCCTGACTTTC.